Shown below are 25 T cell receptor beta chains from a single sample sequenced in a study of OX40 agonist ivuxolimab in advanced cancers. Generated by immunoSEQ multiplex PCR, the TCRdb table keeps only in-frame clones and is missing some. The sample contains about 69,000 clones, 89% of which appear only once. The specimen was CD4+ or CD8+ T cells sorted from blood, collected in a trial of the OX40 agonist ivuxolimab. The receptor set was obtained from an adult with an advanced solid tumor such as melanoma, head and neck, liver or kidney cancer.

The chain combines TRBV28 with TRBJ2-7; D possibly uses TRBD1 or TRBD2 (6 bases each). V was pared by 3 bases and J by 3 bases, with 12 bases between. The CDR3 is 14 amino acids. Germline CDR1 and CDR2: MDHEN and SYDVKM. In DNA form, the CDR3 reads TGTGCCAGCAGTTTCTCGGGGGCGGACTACGAGCAGTACTTC. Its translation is CASSFSGADYEQYF.

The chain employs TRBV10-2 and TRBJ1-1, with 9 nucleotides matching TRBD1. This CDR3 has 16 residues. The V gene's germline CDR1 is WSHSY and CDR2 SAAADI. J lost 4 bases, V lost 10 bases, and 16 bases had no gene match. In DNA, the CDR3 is TGCGCCATCACCCTAGCCCCGGGACAGGGACCCACTGAAGCTTTCTTT. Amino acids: CAITLAPGQGPTEAFF.

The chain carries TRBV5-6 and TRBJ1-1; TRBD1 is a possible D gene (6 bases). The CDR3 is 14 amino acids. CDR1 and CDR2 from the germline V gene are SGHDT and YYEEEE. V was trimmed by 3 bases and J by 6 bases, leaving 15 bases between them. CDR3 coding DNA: TGTGCCAGCAGCTGGGGCCCAGGGGCTCCTGAAGCTTTCTTT. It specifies CASSWGPGAPEAFF.

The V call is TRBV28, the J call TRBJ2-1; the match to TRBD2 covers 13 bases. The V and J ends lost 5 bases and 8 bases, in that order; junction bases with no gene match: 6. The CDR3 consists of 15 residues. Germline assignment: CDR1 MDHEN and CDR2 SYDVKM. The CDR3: CASSAAGTSGDEQFF. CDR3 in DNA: TGTGCCAGCAGTGCAGCCGGGACTAGCGGGGATGAGCAGTTCTTC. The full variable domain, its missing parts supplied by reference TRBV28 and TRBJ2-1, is DVKVTQSSRYLVKRTGEKVFLECVQDMDHENMFWYRQDPGLGLRLIYFSYDVKMKEKGDIPEGYSVSREKKERFSLILESASTNQTSMYLCASSAAGTSGDEQFFGPGTRLTVL.

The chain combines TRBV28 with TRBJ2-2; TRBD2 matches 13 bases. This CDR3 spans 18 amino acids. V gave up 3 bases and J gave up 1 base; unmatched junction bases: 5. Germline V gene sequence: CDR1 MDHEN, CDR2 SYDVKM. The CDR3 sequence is CASSFPGLAGMNTGELFF. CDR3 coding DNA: TGTGCCAGCAGTTTCCCGGGACTAGCGGGAATGAACACCGGGGAGCTGTTTTTT.

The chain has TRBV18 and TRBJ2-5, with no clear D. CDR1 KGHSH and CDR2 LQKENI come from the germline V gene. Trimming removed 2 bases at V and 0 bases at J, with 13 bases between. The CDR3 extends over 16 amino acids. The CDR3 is CASSPSLSGHQETQYF. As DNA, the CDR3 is TGTGCCAGCTCACCATCACTCTCGGGCCACCAAGAGACCCAGTACTTC.

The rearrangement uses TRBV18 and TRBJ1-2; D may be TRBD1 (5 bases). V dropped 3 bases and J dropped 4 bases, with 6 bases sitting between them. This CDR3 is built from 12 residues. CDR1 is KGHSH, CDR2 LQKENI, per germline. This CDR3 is CASSPGGYGYTF. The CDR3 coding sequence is TGTGCCAGCTCACCGGGGGGCTATGGCTACACCTTC.

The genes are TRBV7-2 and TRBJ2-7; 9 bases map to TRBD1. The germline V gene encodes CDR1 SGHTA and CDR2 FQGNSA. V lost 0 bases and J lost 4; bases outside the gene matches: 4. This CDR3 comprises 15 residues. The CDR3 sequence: CASSLATGGQYEQYF. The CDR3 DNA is TGTGCCAGCAGCTTAGCGACAGGGGGACAATACGAGCAGTACTTC.

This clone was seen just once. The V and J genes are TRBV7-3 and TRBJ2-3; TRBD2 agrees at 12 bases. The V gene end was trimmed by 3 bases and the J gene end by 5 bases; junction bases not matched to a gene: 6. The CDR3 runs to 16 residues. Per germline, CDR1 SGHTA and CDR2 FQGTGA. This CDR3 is CASSFRLAGDIDTQYF. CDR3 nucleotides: TGTGCCAGCAGCTTCCGACTAGCGGGAGATATAGATACGCAGTATTTT.

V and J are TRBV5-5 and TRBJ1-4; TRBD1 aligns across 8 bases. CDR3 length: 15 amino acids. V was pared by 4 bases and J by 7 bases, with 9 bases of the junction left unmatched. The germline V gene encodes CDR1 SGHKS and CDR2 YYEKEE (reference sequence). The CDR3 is CASSQAGGGSEKLFF. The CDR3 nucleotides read TGTGCCAGCAGCCAGGCAGGGGGCGGGAGTGAAAAACTGTTTTTT.

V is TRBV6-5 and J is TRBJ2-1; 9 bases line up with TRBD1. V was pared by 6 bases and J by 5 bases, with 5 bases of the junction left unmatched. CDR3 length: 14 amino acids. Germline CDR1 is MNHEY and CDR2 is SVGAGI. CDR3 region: CASSWDRADNEQFF. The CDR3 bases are TGTGCCAGCAGCTGGGACAGGGCCGACAATGAGCAGTTCTTC.

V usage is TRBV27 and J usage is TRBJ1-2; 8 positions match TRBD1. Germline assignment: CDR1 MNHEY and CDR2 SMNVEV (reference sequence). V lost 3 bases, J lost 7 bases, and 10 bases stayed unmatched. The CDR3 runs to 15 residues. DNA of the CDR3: TGTGCCAGCAGTTTCCTACAGGGGGATCGGGGTGGCTACACCTTC. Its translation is CASSFLQGDRGGYTF.

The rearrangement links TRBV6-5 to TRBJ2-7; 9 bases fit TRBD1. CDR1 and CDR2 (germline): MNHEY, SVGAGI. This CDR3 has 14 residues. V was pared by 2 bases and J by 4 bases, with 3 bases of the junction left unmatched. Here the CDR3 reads CASSYEDRGYEQYF. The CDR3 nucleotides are TGTGCCAGCAGTTACGAGGACAGGGGTTACGAGCAGTACTTC.

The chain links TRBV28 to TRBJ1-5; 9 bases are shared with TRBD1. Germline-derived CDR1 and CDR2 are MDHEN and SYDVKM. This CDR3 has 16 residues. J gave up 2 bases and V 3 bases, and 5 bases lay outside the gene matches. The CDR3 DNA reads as TGTGCCAGCAGTTTGGGGACAGGGAGAGGCAATCAGCCCCAGCATTTT. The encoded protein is CASSLGTGRGNQPQHF.

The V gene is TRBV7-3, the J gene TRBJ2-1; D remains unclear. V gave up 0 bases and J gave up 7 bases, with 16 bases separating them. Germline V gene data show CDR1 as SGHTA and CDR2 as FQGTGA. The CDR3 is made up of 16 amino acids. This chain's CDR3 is CASSLTGNGQSNEQFF. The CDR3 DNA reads TGTGCCAGCAGCTTAACGGGGAACGGGCAGTCGAATGAGCAGTTCTTC. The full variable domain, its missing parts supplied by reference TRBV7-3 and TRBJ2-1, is GAGVSQTPSNKVTEKGKYVELRCDPISGHTALYWYRQSLGQGPEFLIYFQGTGAADDSGLPNDRFFAVRPEGSVSTLKIQRTERGDSAVYLCASSLTGNGQSNEQFFGPGTRLTVL.

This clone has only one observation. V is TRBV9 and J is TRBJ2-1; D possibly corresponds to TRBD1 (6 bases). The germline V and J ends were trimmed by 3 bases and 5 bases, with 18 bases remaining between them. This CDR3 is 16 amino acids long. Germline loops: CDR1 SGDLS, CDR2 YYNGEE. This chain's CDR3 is CASSGSGTRINNEQFF. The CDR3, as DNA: TGTGCCAGCAGCGGCTCCGGGACACGGATCAACAATGAGCAGTTCTTC.

CDR3 nucleotides: TGTGCCGCCGGGGCTACGGGCTATGGCTACACCTTC. Its translation is CAAGATGYGYTF. The genes are TRBV30 and TRBJ1-2; a possible D gene is TRBD1 (5 bases). The V and J ends lost 8 bases and 4 bases respectively, with 14 bases between them. The germline gives CDR1 GTSNPN, CDR2 SVGIG (reference sequence). This CDR3 region has 12 residues.

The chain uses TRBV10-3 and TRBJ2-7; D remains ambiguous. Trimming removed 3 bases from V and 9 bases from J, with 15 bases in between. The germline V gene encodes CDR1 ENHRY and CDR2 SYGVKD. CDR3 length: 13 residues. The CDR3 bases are TGTGCCATCAGTGACCCCCCGGGCCTGGTGCAGTACTTC. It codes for CAISDPPGLVQYF.

The CDR3 region has the DNA TGCGCCAGCAGCCAAGAGATACTAGCGGGGGGCGGTGAGCAGTTCTTC. It codes for CASSQEILAGGGEQFF. J is TRBJ2-1 and V is TRBV4-1; 12 bases match TRBD2. Germline CDR1 is MGHRA and CDR2 is YSYEKL. Germline trimming cut 0 bases from V and 9 bases from J; bases unmatched to any gene: 6. The CDR3 runs 16 residues.

The CDR3 here is CASSQARTGGESGSYEQYF. The CDR3 region has the DNA TGCGCCAGCAGCCAAGCCCGGACAGGGGGCGAATCCGGGAGCTACGAGCAGTACTTC. V gene TRBV4-1 combines with J gene TRBJ2-7; 11 bases agree with TRBD1. The CDR3 is 19 amino acids. The germline V gene has CDR1 MGHRA and CDR2 YSYEKL. V gave up 1 base and J gave up 3 bases; unmatched junction bases: 14.

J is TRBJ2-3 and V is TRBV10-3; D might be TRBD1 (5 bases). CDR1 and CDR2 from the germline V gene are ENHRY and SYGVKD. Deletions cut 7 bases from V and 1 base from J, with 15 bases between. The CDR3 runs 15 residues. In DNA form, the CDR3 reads TGTGCCATCACCCCACAGGCAGGCGGCACAGATACGCAGTATTTT. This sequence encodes CAITPQAGGTDTQYF.

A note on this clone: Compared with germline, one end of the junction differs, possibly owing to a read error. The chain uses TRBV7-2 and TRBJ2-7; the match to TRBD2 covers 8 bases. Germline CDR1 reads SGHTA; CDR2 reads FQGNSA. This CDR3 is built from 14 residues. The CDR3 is CASSVAGTTYEQYF. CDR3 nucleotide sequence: TGTGCCAGCAGCGTAGCGGGAACCACCTACGAGCAGTACTTC.

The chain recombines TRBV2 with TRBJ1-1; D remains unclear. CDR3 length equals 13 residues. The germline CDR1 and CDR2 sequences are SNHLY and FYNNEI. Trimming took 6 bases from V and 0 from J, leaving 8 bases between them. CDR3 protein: CASRADMNTEAFF. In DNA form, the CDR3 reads TGTGCCAGCAGGGCGGATATGAACACTGAAGCTTTCTTT.

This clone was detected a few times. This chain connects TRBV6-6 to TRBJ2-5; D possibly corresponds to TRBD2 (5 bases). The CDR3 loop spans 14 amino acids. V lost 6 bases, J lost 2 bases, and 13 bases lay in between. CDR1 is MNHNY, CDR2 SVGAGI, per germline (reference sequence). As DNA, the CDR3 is TGTGCCAGCAGCCTTGGGCTAGCACAAGAGACCCAGTACTTC. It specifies CASSLGLAQETQYF.

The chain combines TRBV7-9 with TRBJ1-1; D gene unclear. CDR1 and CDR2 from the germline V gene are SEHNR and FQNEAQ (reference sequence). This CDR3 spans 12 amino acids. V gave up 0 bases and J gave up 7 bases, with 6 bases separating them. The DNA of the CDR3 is TGTGCCAGCAGCTTAGCAGGAATTGAAGCTTTCTTT. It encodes CASSLAGIEAFF.